The clone carrying this TCR beta chain was counted ten times or more. Its antigen is unknown. TCR beta CDR3 regions were amplified from RNA. The HTBI primer set drove a first-round RT-PCR of the TCR CDR3. TCRdb reprocessed the multiplex PCR reads via MiXCR and lists one record per CDR3 protein. The sample has some 490,000 distinct CDR3 sequences, about 22% seen once. Each diagnosis drew on symptoms, thyroxine, TRAb, thyroid ultrasound and orbital computed tomography findings. This sample was included in a study of T cells in Graves' hyperthyroidism and ophthalmopathy. The study's findings and limits: The blood repertoire included most of the expanded thyroid clonotypes above 0.001.

Unmatched junction bases numbered 6, after V lost 2 bases and J lost 1 base. The CDR3 has 16 amino acids. The V gene's germline CDR1 is SGHAT and CDR2 FQNNGV. Sequencing was carried out using blood. This TCR was sampled from a woman aged 70 to 79 with Graves' ophthalmopathy. V is TRBV11-2 and J is TRBJ2-3, with 7 bases that match TRBD2. CDR3 DNA sequence: TGTGCCAGCAGCTTATCGGGCGGGAGCGGCACAGATACGCAGTATTTT. This sequence encodes CASSLSGGSGTDTQYF.